This TCR beta chain emerged from a study of cytomegalovirus exposure and HLA in healthy donors. This PCR relied on a set of 60 Vbeta primers and 13 Jbeta primers. Method: immunoSEQ multiplex PCR; TCRdb's copy keeps in-frame clones and lacks some. The table shows approximately 150,000 clones, with about 85% occurring only once. V dropped 8 bases and J dropped 1; count of bases not matched to a gene: 11. This CDR3 comprises 16 residues. The germline gives CDR1 MDHEN, CDR2 SYDVKM. Input material: PBMCs. The genes are TRBV28 and TRBJ1-3; 7 nucleotides line up with TRBD1. This clonotype originated in a man younger than 45 in good health and CMV-seropositive. The CDR3 reads CASGIDREYSGNTIYF. CDR3 sequence (DNA): TGTGCCAGCGGAATAGACAGGGAGTATTCTGGAAACACCATATATTTT.